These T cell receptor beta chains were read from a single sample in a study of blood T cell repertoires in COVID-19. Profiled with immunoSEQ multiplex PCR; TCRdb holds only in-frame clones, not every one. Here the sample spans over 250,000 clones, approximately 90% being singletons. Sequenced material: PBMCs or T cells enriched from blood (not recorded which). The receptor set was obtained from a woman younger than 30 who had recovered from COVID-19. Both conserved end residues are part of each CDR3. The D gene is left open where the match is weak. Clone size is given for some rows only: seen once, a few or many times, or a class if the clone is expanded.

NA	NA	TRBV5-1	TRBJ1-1	TGCGCCAGCAGCTTGGAGGTGGGGGGGACTGAAGCTTTCTTT	CASSLEVGGTEAFF
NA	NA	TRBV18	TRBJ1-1	TGTGCCAGCTCACGAGAGGTTAGAGCTGAAGCTTTCTTT	CASSREVRAEAFF
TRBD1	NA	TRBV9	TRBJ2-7	TGTGCCAGCAGCTCCAGGGACAGAGCCTACGAGCAGTACTTC	CASSSRDRAYEQYF
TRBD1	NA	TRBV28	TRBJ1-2	TGTGCCAGCAGTAACCGTGGGACAGGGGGCTCGGGCTACACCTTC	CASSNRGTGGSGYTF
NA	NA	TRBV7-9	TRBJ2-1	TGTGCCAGCAGCCCTGGGACAAAGAATGAGCAGTTCTTC	CASSPGTKNEQFF
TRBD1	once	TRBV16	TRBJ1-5	TGTGCCAGCAGCCAGCCGGACAGGGCTAATCAGCCCCAGCATTTT	CASSQPDRANQPQHF
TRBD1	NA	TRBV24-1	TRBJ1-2	TGTGCCACCAGTGATCCGAACAGGGGAGGCTATGGCTACACCTTC	CATSDPNRGGYGYTF
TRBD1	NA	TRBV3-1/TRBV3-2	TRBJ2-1	TGTGCCAGCAGCCTAAGGACAGGGGGAAGCAATGAGCAGTTCTTC	CASSLRTGGSNEQFF
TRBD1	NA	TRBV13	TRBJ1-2	TGTGCCAGCAGCTCGAAACCACACGGGACAGACCGCTATGGCTACACCTTC	CASSSKPHGTDRYGYTF
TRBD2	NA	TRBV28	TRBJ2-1	TGTGCCAGCAGTTCCCCGAGAGCGGGGGTTTACAATGAGCAGTTCTTC	CASSSPRAGVYNEQFF
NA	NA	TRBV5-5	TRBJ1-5	TGTGCCAGCAGCTTGGCTTTTGGCAGGGAAAATCAGCCCCAGCATTTT	CASSLAFGRENQPQHF
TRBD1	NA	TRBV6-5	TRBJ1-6	TGTGCCAGCAGTAGACAGGGTAACTCACCCCTCCACTTT	CASSRQGNSPLHF
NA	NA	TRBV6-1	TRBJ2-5	TGTGCCAGCAGTGGGATTGAAGAGGATTACCAAGAGACCCAGTACTTC	CASSGIEEDYQETQYF
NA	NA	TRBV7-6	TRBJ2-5	TGTGCCAGCAGCCCTTGGACAGAACAAGAGACCCAGTACTTC	CASSPWTEQETQYF
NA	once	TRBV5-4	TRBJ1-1	TGTGCCAGCAGCTGGGACATATCGAACACTGAAGCTTTCTTT	CASSWDISNTEAFF
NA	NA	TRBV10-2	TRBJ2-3	TGCGCCAGCAGTGAGAACGGGGTCCCCTCCGATACGCAGTATTTT	CASSENGVPSDTQYF
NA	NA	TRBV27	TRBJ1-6	TGTGCCAGCAGTTTCTCGGGGGGAGTCTATAATTCACCCCTCCACTTT	CASSFSGGVYNSPLHF